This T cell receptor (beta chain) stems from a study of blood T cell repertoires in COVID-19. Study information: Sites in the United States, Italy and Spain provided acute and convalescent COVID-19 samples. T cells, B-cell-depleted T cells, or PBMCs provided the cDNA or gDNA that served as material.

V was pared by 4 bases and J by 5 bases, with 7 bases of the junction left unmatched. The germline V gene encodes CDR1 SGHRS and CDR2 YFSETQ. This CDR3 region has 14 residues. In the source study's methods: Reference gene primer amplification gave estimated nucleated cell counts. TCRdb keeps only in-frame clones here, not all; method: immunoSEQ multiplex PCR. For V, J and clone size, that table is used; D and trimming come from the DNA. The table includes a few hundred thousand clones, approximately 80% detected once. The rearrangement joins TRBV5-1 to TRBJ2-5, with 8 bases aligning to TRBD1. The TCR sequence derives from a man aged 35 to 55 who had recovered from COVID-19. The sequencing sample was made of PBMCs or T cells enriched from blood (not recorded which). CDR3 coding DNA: TGCGCCAGCAGCCACGGACAGGGTCCGGAGACCCAGTACTTC. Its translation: CASSHGQGPETQYF.